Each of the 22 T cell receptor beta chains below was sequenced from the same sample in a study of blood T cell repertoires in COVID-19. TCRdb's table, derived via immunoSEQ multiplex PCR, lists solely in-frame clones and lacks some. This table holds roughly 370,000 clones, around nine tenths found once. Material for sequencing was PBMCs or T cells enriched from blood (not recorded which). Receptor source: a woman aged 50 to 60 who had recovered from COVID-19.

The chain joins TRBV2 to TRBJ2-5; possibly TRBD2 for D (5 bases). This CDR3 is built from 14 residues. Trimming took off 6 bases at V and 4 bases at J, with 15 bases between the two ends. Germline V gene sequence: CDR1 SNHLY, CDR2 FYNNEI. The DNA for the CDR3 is TGTGCCAGCAGCCCGGACTTATCAATAGAGACCCAGTACTTC. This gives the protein CASSPDLSIETQYF.

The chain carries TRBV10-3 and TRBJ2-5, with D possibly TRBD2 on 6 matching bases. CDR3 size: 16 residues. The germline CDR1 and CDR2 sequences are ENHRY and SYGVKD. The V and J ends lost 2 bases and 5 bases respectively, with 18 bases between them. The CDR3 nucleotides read TGTGCCATCAGTGAGAGTGCAGCCACAGGAGGGGAGACCCAGTACTTC. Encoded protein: CAISESAATGGETQYF.

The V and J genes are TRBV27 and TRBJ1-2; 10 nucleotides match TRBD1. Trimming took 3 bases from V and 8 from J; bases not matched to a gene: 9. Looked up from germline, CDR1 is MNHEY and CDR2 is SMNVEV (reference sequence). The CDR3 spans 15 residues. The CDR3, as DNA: TGTGCCAGCAGTTTGGGACCCGGGACAGGGGTCGGCTACACCTTC. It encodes CASSLGPGTGVGYTF.

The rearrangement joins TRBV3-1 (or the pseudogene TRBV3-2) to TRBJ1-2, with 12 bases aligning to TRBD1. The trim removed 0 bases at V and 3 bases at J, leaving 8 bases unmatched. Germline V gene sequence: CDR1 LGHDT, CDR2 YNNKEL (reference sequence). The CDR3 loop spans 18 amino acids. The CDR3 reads CASSQDGGTGGIDYGYTF. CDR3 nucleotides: TGTGCCAGCAGCCAAGATGGTGGGACAGGGGGCATTGACTATGGCTACACCTTC.

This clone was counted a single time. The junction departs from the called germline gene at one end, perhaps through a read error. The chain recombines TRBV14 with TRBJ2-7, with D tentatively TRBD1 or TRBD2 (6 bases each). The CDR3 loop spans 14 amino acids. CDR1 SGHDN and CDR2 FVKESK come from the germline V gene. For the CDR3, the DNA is TGTGCCAGCACCCAAGGAGGGCAGGGGTACGAGCAGTACTTC. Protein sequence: CASTQGGQGYEQYF.

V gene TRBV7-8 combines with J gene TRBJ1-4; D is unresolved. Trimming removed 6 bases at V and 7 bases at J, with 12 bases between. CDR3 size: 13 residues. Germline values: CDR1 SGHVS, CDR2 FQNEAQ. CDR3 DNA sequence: TGTGCCAGCAGTTCCCCCCAGGTTGAAAAACTGTTTTTT. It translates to CASSSPQVEKLFF. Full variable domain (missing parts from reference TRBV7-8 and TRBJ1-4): GAGVSQSPRYKVAKRGQDVALRCDPISGHVSLFWYQQALGQGPEFLTYFQNEAQLDKSGLPSDRFFAERPEGSVSTLKIQRTQQEDSAVYLCASSSPQVEKLFFGSGTQLSVL.

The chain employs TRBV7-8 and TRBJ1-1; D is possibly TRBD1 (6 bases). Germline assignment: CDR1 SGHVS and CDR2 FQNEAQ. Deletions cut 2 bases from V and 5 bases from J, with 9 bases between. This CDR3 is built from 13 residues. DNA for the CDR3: TGTGCCAGCAGCTTAACAGGGCGGACTGAAGCTTTCTTT. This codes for CASSLTGRTEAFF.

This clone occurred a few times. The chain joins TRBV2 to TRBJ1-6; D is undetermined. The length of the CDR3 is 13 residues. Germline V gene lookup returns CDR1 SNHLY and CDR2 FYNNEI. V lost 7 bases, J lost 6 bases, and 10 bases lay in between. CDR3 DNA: TGTGCCAGCAAGCGGCAGCTTAATTCACCCCTCCACTTT. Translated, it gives CASKRQLNSPLHF.

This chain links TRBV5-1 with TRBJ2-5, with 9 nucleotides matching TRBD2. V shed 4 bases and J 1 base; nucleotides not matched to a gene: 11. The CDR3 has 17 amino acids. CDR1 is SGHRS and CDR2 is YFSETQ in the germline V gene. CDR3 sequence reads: CASSATPGLAFQETQYF. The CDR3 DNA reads TGCGCCAGCAGCGCGACCCCGGGACTAGCTTTCCAAGAGACCCAGTACTTC. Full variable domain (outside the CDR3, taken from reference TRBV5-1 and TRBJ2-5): KAGVTQTPRYLIKTRGQQVTLSCSPISGHRSVSWYQQTPGQGLQFLFEYFSETQRNKGNFPGRFSGRQFSNSRSEMNVSTLELGDSALYLCASSATPGLAFQETQYFGPGTRLLVL.

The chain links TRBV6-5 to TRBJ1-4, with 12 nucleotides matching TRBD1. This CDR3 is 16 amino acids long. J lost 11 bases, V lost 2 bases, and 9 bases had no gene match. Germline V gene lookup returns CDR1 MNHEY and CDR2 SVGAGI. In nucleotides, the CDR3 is TGTGCCAGCAGTTACGGTCGGGGACAGGGGGCGAGTAAACTGTTTTTT. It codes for CASSYGRGQGASKLFF.

The DNA of the CDR3 is TGTGCCAGCAGCCAGTCTCTAAGCTCGAACACTGAAGCTTTCTTT. Encoded protein: CASSQSLSSNTEAFF. The J gene is TRBJ1-1, the V gene TRBV3-1 (or the pseudogene TRBV3-2); D call uncertain. The V end was cut by 3 bases, the J end by 1 base, with 12 bases between. The CDR3 has 15 residues. CDR1 LGHDT and CDR2 YNNKEL come from the germline V gene (reference sequence).

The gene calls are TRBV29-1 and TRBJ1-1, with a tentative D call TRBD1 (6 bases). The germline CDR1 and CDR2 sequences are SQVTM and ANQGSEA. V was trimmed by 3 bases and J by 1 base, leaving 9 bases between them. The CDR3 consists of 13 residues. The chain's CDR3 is CSVDRGGNTEAFF. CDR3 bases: TGCAGCGTTGACAGGGGTGGGAACACTGAAGCTTTCTTT.

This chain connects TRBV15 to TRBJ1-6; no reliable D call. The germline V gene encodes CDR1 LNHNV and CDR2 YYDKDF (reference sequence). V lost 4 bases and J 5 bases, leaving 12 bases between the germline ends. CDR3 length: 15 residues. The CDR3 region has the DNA TGTGCCACCAGCAAGGAGGCACGGAATAATTCACCCCTCCACTTT. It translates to CATSKEARNNSPLHF.

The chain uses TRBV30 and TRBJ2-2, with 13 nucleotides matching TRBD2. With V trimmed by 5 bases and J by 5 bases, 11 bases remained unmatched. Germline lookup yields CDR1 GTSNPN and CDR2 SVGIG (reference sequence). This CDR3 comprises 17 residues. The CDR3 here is CAWLTTSGGAATGELFF. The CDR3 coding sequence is TGTGCCTGGTTGACAACTAGCGGGGGGGCCGCGACCGGGGAGCTGTTTTTT.

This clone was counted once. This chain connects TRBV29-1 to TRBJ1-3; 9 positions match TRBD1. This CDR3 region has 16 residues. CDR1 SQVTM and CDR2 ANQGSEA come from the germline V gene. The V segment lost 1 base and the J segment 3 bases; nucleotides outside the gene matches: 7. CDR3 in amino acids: CSVEGGTGLIGNTIYF. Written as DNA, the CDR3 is TGCAGCGTTGAAGGTGGGACAGGGTTAATTGGAAACACCATATATTTT.

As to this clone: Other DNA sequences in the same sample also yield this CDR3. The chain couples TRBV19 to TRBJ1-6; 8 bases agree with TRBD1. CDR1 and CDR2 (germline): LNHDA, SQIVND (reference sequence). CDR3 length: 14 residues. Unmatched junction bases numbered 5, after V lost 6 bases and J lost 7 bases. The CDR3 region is CASSVGTGNSPLHF. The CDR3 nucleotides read TGTGCCAGTAGCGTAGGGACAGGAAATTCACCCCTCCACTTT.

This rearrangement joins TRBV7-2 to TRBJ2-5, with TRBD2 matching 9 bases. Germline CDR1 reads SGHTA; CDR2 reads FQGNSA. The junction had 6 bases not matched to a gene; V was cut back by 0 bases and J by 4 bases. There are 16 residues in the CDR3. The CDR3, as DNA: TGTGCCAGCAGCTTAGCAGTACTAGCGGGCCGAGAGACCCAGTACTTC. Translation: CASSLAVLAGRETQYF.

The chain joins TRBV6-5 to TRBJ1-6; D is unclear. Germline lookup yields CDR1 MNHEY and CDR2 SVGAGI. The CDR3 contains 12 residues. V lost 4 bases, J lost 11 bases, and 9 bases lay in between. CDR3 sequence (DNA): TGTGCCAGCAGTTCCGGACTGGCACCCCTCCACTTT. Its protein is CASSSGLAPLHF.

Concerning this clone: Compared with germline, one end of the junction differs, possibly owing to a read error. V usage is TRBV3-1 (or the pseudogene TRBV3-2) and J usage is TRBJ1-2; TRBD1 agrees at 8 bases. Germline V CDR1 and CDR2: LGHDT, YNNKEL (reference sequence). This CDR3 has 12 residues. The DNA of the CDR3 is TGTGCCAGCAGCTACAGGGGGAACCCACTTCTCTTC. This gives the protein CASSYRGNPLLF.

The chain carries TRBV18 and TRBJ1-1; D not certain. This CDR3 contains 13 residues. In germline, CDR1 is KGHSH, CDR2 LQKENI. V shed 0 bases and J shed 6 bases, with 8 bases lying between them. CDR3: CASSPPSVPEAFF. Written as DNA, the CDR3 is TGTGCCAGCTCACCACCCTCCGTTCCTGAAGCTTTCTTT.

CDR3 bases: TGTGCCACCAGCAGTAACCCGGCCTACGAGCAGTACTTC. This sequence encodes CATSSNPAYEQYF. The V and J genes are TRBV15 and TRBJ2-7, with unresolved D. CDR3 length: 13 residues. V lost 3 bases, J lost 2 bases, and 8 bases lay in between. Germline CDR1 and CDR2: LNHNV and YYDKDF (reference sequence).

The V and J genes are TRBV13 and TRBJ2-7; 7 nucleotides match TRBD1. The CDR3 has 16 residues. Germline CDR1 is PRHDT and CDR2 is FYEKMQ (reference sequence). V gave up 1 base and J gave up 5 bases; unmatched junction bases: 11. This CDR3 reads CASSLERDRWNHEQYF. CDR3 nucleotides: TGTGCCAGCAGCTTAGAAAGGGACAGATGGAATCACGAGCAGTACTTC.